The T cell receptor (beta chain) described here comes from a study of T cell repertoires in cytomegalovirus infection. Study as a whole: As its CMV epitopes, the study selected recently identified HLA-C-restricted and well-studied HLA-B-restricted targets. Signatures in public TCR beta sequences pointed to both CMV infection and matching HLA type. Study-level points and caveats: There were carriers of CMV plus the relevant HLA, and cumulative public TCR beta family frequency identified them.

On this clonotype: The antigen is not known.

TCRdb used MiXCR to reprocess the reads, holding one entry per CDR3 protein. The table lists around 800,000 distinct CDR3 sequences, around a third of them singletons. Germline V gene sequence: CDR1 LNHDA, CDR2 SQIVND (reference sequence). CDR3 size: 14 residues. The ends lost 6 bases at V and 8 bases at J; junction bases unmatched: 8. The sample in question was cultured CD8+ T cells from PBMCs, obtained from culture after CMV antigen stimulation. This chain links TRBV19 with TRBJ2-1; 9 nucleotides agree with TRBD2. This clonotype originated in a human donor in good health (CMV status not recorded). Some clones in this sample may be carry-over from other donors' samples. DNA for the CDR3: TGTGCCAGTAGCGAGCTAGCGGGGACCCATGAGCAGTTCTTC. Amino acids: CASSELAGTHEQFF.